These 20 T cell receptor beta chains originate from one sample sequenced in a study of T cell responses to AZD1222 COVID-19 vaccine. The protocol was immunoSEQ multiplex PCR, while the TCRdb copy is restricted to in-frame clones and leaves out a portion. The table shows about 94,000 clones, with 85% occurring only once. Sequenced here: peripheral blood, sampled 28 days after the second AZD1222 dose. The receptors shown here come from an adult who received the AZD1222 COVID-19 vaccine.

This clone has more than one count but fewer than ten. This chain links TRBV5-4 with TRBJ2-3, with D possibly matching TRBD1 (5 bases). This CDR3 contains 13 residues. Germline V gene sequence: CDR1 SGHNT, CDR2 YYREEE (reference sequence). Between the trimmed V and J ends, which lost 2 bases and 6 bases, there was a span of 10 bases. The DNA of the CDR3 is TGTGCCAGCAGCTTCCAGGGATCCGATACGCAGTATTTT. This translates into CASSFQGSDTQYF.

The chain employs TRBV6-5 and TRBJ1-3, with D maybe TRBD1 (6 bases). V lost 4 bases, J lost 8 bases, and 12 bases lay in between. The germline V gene encodes CDR1 MNHEY and CDR2 SVGAGI. CDR3 size: 13 residues. CDR3 sequence: CASSFVPGDTIYF. The CDR3 DNA follows: TGTGCCAGCAGTTTCGTTCCAGGGGACACCATATATTTT.

V gene TRBV9 combines with J gene TRBJ2-1, with D maybe TRBD1 (5 bases). Trimming pared 0 bases from V and 7 bases from J, leaving 20 bases between. This CDR3 region has 17 residues. The germline gives CDR1 SGDLS, CDR2 YYNGEE. The chain's CDR3 is CASSVAPTSRRENEQFF. Here the CDR3 DNA reads TGTGCCAGCAGCGTAGCCCCCACCAGCCGCAGGGAAAATGAGCAGTTCTTC.

The chain has TRBV6-5 and TRBJ2-1; 7 bases match TRBD2. Germline CDR1 reads MNHEY; CDR2 reads SVGAGI. The trim removed 5 bases at V and 3 bases at J, leaving 4 bases unmatched. CDR3 length equals 14 residues. The CDR3 nucleotides read TGTGCCAGCAGTCGGAGGGAGGGCTACAATGAGCAGTTCTTC. Translated: CASSRREGYNEQFF.

This clone appeared a single time. The chain has TRBV15 and TRBJ2-7, with no clear D. The CDR3 loop spans 12 amino acids. From germline, CDR1 is LNHNV and CDR2 YYDKDF (reference sequence). V lost 3 bases to trimming and J lost 4 bases, with 7 bases between them. DNA of the CDR3: TGTGCCACCAGCAGGGATTTTTACGAGCAGTACTTC. This codes for CATSRDFYEQYF.

V is TRBV7-2 and J is TRBJ2-3, with D possibly being TRBD2 (5 bases). CDR3 size: 14 residues. V dropped 2 bases and J dropped 2 bases, with 8 bases sitting between them. Germline loops: CDR1 SGHTA, CDR2 FQGNSA. The CDR3 coding sequence is TGTGCCAGCAGCTTAAGTCTAGCCACAGATACGCAGTATTTT. Protein: CASSLSLATDTQYF.

This chain joins TRBV5-1 and TRBJ1-6; tentatively, D is TRBD1 (6 bases). CDR3 size: 16 residues. Trimming stripped 4 bases from V and 6 bases from J, with 17 bases between. CDR1 is SGHRS and CDR2 is YFSETQ in the germline V gene. CDR3 sequence (DNA): TGCGCCAGCAGCCGGAACCCAGGGGCGAGTAATTCACCCCTCCACTTT. This gives the protein CASSRNPGASNSPLHF.

The chain has TRBV19 and TRBJ1-4; D perhaps matches TRBD1 (5 bases). V was shortened by 3 bases and J by 3 bases, with 17 bases between the two germline ends. From germline, CDR1 is LNHDA and CDR2 SQIVND (reference sequence). The CDR3 has 17 residues. The CDR3 DNA sequence: TGTGCCAGTAGTATCACTCAATACAGGACGTCTAATGAAAAACTGTTTTTT. Its protein product is CASSITQYRTSNEKLFF. Supplemented by reference TRBV19 and TRBJ1-4, the full variable domain reads DGGITQSPKYLFRKEGQNVTLSCEQNLNHDAMYWYRQDPGQGLRLIYYSQIVNDFQKGDIAEGYSVSREKKESFPLTVTSAQKNPTAFYLCASSITQYRTSNEKLFFGSGTQLSVL.

The chain uses TRBV3-1 (or the pseudogene TRBV3-2) and TRBJ2-5; TRBD2 is a possible D gene (6 bases). Looked up from germline, CDR1 is LGHDT and CDR2 is YNNKEL (reference sequence). V was shortened by 0 bases and J by 4 bases, with 15 bases between the two germline ends. This CDR3 contains 16 residues. The CDR3, as DNA: TGTGCCAGCAGCCAAGATCGGAGGGGCCGACCAGAGACCCAGTACTTC. Translating gives CASSQDRRGRPETQYF.

This clone has only a few counts. This sequence joins TRBV30 and TRBJ2-5, with D maybe TRBD1 (7 bases). V lost 3 bases and J lost 2, with 22 bases in between. Germline V CDR1 and CDR2: GTSNPN, SVGIG (reference sequence). The CDR3 has 17 amino acids. Here the CDR3 reads CAWSGDSQVGGQETQYF. The CDR3 DNA sequence: TGTGCCTGGAGCGGGGACAGTCAAGTAGGGGGGCAAGAGACCCAGTACTTC.

The rearrangement joins TRBV29-1 to TRBJ2-7; 11 bases align to TRBD2. The CDR3 consists of 17 residues. The trim removed 1 base at V and 4 bases at J, leaving 12 bases unmatched. Germline CDR1 is SQVTM and CDR2 is ANQGSEA. The CDR3 nucleotides are TGCAGCGTTGAAGTCCCGACTAGCGGGGACCCAGGGTACGAGCAGTACTTC. As protein: CSVEVPTSGDPGYEQYF.

The chain has TRBV28 and TRBJ2-7; possibly TRBD2 for D (5 bases). The CDR3 has 14 amino acids. V lost 3 bases and J lost 1, with 10 bases in between. The V gene's germline CDR1 is MDHEN and CDR2 SYDVKM. The CDR3 DNA reads as TGTGCCAGCAGTTTTTTCGGGGAGTCCTACGAGCAGTACTTC. Its translation is CASSFFGESYEQYF. Drawing the rest from reference TRBV28 and TRBJ2-7, the complete variable domain is DVKVTQSSRYLVKRTGEKVFLECVQDMDHENMFWYRQDPGLGLRLIYFSYDVKMKEKGDIPEGYSVSREKKERFSLILESASTNQTSMYLCASSFFGESYEQYFGPGTRLTVT.

This sequence joins TRBV9 and TRBJ2-3; D uncertain. The V gene's germline CDR1 is SGDLS and CDR2 YYNGEE. Trimming shortened V by 0 bases and J by 2 bases, and 4 bases separated the two germline ends. The CDR3 loop spans 13 amino acids. The CDR3 DNA reads TGTGCCAGCAGCGTAGCCCTCACAGATACGCAGTATTTT. Translating it yields CASSVALTDTQYF.

The chain employs TRBV9 and TRBJ2-2; TRBD2 agrees at 8 bases. Per the germline V gene, CDR1 is SGDLS and CDR2 is YYNGEE. The trim removed 6 bases at V and 2 bases at J, leaving 6 bases unmatched. The CDR3 loop spans 15 amino acids. CDR3 protein: CASKGSGGNTGELFF. The CDR3 DNA reads as TGTGCCAGCAAAGGAAGCGGGGGAAACACCGGGGAGCTGTTTTTT.

V gene TRBV7-9 combines with J gene TRBJ2-3, with D unclear. The V end was cut by 1 base, the J end by 2 bases, with 1 base between. Germline CDR1 reads SEHNR; CDR2 reads FQNEAQ (reference sequence). The CDR3 totals 12 residues. CDR3 in DNA: TGTGCCAGCAGCTTAGACACAGATACGCAGTATTTT. Its translation: CASSLDTDTQYF.

V and J are TRBV19 and TRBJ1-4; 10 nucleotides align to TRBD1. This CDR3 is built from 14 residues. V shed 8 bases, J shed 8 bases, and the junction held 8 bases outside the gene matches. Germline-derived CDR1 and CDR2 are LNHDA and SQIVND (reference sequence). The CDR3 sequence is CASRTGQGREKLFF. CDR3 sequence (DNA): TGTGCCAGTCGTACGGGACAGGGGAGGGAAAAACTGTTTTTT.

This chain uses TRBV24-1 with TRBJ2-5; tentative D call: TRBD2 (6 bases). The CDR3 consists of 17 residues. The V end lost 1 base, the J end lost 1 base, and 15 bases lay between the germline ends. Per germline, CDR1 KGHDR and CDR2 SFDVKD. CDR3 residues: CATSDFRGSGIQETQYF. CDR3 bases: TGTGCCACCAGTGATTTTCGGGGTAGCGGAATCCAAGAGACCCAGTACTTC.

The chain carries TRBV30 and TRBJ1-4; 7 bases are a match to TRBD1. The CDR3 is made up of 13 amino acids. The ends lost 1 base at V and 8 bases at J; junction bases unmatched: 4. CDR1 is GTSNPN and CDR2 is SVGIG in the germline V gene (reference sequence). CDR3 nucleotides: TGTGCCTGGAGTGGACAGGGAGGCGAAAAACTGTTTTTT. It specifies CAWSGQGGEKLFF.

The chain is built from TRBV7-2 and TRBJ2-3; weak D call: TRBD2 (5 bases). The CDR3 spans 14 residues. Germline values: CDR1 SGHTA, CDR2 FQGNSA. Trimming stripped 5 bases from V and 0 bases from J, with 9 bases between. The CDR3 region is CASSARGSTDTQYF. As DNA, the CDR3 is TGTGCCAGCAGCGCCCGGGGTAGCACAGATACGCAGTATTTT.

This chain links TRBV19 with TRBJ1-4; D is possibly TRBD1 (5 bases). This CDR3 comprises 16 residues. CDR1 is LNHDA and CDR2 is SQIVND in the germline V gene (reference sequence). V lost 8 bases and J 8 bases, leaving 24 bases between the germline ends. The CDR3 here is CASGVPGRSNSEKLFF. The CDR3, as DNA: TGTGCCAGTGGGGTCCCGGGACGTTCCAACTCCGAAAAACTGTTTTTT.